The 18 T cell receptor beta chains listed next were all sequenced from one sample in a study of blood T cell repertoires in COVID-19. TCRdb keeps only in-frame clones here, not all; method: immunoSEQ multiplex PCR. Seen here are just over 300,000 clones, 85% to 90% observed once, and the top ten hold about 4.2%. Material: PBMCs or T cells enriched from blood (not recorded which). The source is a man between 25 and 39 years old who had recovered from COVID-19.

The J gene is TRBJ1-2, the V gene TRBV12-3 or TRBV12-4; D may be TRBD1 (5 bases). This CDR3 contains 13 residues. V was clipped by 3 bases and J by 1 base, with 6 bases between them. In DNA, the CDR3 is TGTGCCAGCAGTTTGACAGTTAACTATGGCTACACCTTC. It codes for CASSLTVNYGYTF.

The chain recombines TRBV29-1 with TRBJ1-1; 7 bases fit TRBD1. V shed 3 bases, J shed 4 bases, and the junction held 11 bases outside the gene matches. Germline V gives CDR1 SQVTM, CDR2 ANQGSEA. This CDR3 comprises 15 residues. This chain's CDR3 is CSVDGRTGVSTEAFF. CDR3 nucleotide sequence: TGCAGCGTTGACGGACGCACAGGGGTGAGCACTGAAGCTTTCTTT.

With respect to this clone: An end of the junction differs from the germline gene, which may be a read error. The V and J genes are TRBV7-7 and TRBJ2-7, with D possibly being TRBD2 (6 bases). The CDR3 is 14 residues long. Germline V gene sequence: CDR1 SSHAT, CDR2 FNYEAQ (reference sequence). CDR3 sequence: CASSLGGNGYEQYF. The DNA for the CDR3 is TGTGCTAGCAGCTTAGGCGGGAACGGCTACGAGCAGTACTTC.

V usage is TRBV5-6 and J usage is TRBJ1-6; unclear D gene. From germline, CDR1 is SGHDT and CDR2 YYEEEE. This CDR3 has 14 amino acids. The germline V and J ends were trimmed by 4 bases and 8 bases, with 13 bases remaining between them. The CDR3 DNA reads TGTGCCAGCAGCGCCACAAATCTCGATTCACCCCTCCACTTT. Protein: CASSATNLDSPLHF.

The chain couples TRBV27 to TRBJ2-7; 12 bases line up with TRBD1. CDR1 is MNHEY, CDR2 SMNVEV, per germline (reference sequence). J lost 3 bases, V lost 4 bases, and 4 bases had no gene match. The length of the CDR3 is 15 residues. The chain's CDR3 is CASSSGTGGIYEQYF. In DNA form, the CDR3 reads TGTGCCAGCAGTTCCGGGACAGGGGGCATCTACGAGCAGTACTTC.

Note on this clone: One junction end disagrees with the germline gene, perhaps due to a read error. The chain links TRBV6-1 to TRBJ1-2; D not certain. The CDR3 covers 11 residues. Germline V gene data show CDR1 as MNHNS and CDR2 as SASEGT. The CDR3 nucleotides read TGTGCCAGCAGTGATGGACCGATGGAGGAATTC. This translates into CASSDGPMEEF.

The V call is TRBV6-5, the J call TRBJ2-2; D gene uncertain. The CDR3 contains 16 residues. V was clipped by 2 bases and J by 2 bases, with 12 bases between them. Germline V lookup: CDR1 MNHEY, CDR2 SVGAGI. CDR3 protein: CASSYGSVPNTGELFF. CDR3 coding DNA: TGTGCCAGCAGTTACGGCAGCGTCCCTAACACCGGGGAGCTGTTTTTT.

This clone was recorded only once. This rearrangement joins TRBV7-9 to TRBJ1-1; TRBD1 might be the D (6 bases). V shed 5 bases and J shed 5 bases, with 12 bases lying between them. This CDR3 has 13 residues. CDR1 and CDR2 (germline): SEHNR, FQNEAQ (reference sequence). The CDR3 bases are TGTGCCAGCAGCAGAACAGGGAAGACTGAAGCTTTCTTT. It specifies CASSRTGKTEAFF.

This chain links TRBV19 with TRBJ2-3, with a tentative D call TRBD1 (6 bases). The CDR3 covers 14 residues. V lost 7 bases, J lost 3 bases, and 14 bases lay in between. From germline, CDR1 is LNHDA and CDR2 SQIVND (reference sequence). The CDR3 here is CASMLQGSTDTQYF. The CDR3 DNA is TGTGCCAGTATGCTACAGGGATCGACAGATACGCAGTATTTT.

The CDR3 is CASSQVSGTAYEQYF. In DNA form, the CDR3 reads TGTGCCAGCAGCCAAGTATCGGGGACAGCCTACGAGCAGTACTTC. The V gene is TRBV14, the J gene TRBJ2-7; 7 bases line up with TRBD1. CDR1 SGHDN and CDR2 FVKESK come from the germline V gene. With V trimmed by 1 base and J by 2 bases, 5 bases remained unmatched. The CDR3 totals 15 residues.

This chain uses TRBV5-4 with TRBJ2-2; 8 nucleotides match TRBD2. The CDR3 runs to 16 residues. The germline CDR1 and CDR2 sequences are SGHNT and YYREEE (reference sequence). The ends lost 4 bases at V and 7 bases at J; junction bases unmatched: 12. CDR3 residues: CASSAPRSGSVGELFF. The CDR3 DNA reads as TGTGCCAGCAGCGCCCCACGGAGCGGGAGTGTCGGGGAGCTGTTTTTT. The entire variable domain, with the rest obtained from reference TRBV5-4 and TRBJ2-2, is as follows: ETGVTQSPTHLIKTRGQQVTLRCSSQSGHNTVSWYQQALGQGPQFIFQYYREEENGRGNFPPRFSGLQFPNYSSELNVNALELDDSALYLCASSAPRSGSVGELFFGEGSRLTVL.

The genes are TRBV21-1 and TRBJ2-5; the table's D gene call, TRBD2, was not cross checked with the DNA. TRBV21-1 is listed as a pseudogene. This CDR3 region has 17 residues. CDR3 residues: CASSTGLAGGPGETQYF. CDR3 sequence (DNA): TGTGCCAGCAGCACGGGGCTAGCGGGAGGGCCTGGGGAGACCCAGTACTTC.

V gene TRBV5-4 combines with J gene TRBJ2-3; 9 bases fit TRBD2. V lost 1 base to trimming and J lost 1 base; unmatched junction nucleotides: 4. Germline V CDR1 and CDR2: SGHNT, YYREEE (reference sequence). This CDR3 region has 16 residues. The chain's CDR3 is CASSLPAGGRTDTQYF. DNA of the CDR3: TGTGCCAGCAGCTTGCCGGCGGGAGGGCGCACAGATACGCAGTATTTT.

This clone was counted between two and nine times. An end of the junction differs from the germline gene, which may be a read error. The V and J genes are TRBV7-9 and TRBJ1-4, with 7 nucleotides matching TRBD1. Germline V lookup: CDR1 SEHNR, CDR2 FQNEAQ (reference sequence). This CDR3 spans 13 amino acids. The CDR3: CASSSDRDEKLFF. The CDR3 DNA reads as TGTGCCAGCAGCTCCGACAGGGATGAGAAACTGTTTTTT. The variable domain in full, completed from reference TRBV7-9 and TRBJ1-4, reads DTGVSQNPRHKITKRGQNVTFRCDPISEHNRLYWYRQTLGQGPEFLTYFQNEAQLEKSRLLSDRFSAERPKGSFSTLEIQRTEQGDSAMYLCASSSDRDEKLFFGSGTQLSVL.

This rearrangement joins TRBV6-5 to TRBJ1-2; 8 positions match TRBD1. Germline loops: CDR1 MNHEY, CDR2 SVGAGI. The V gene end was trimmed by 6 bases and the J gene end by 8 bases; junction bases not matched to a gene: 11. There are 14 residues in the CDR3. The CDR3: CASRRPGQAEGYTF. The CDR3 nucleotides are TGTGCCAGCAGAAGGCCGGGACAGGCGGAGGGCTACACCTTC.

V is TRBV5-1 and J is TRBJ2-1; 7 bases match TRBD1. V shed 3 bases and J 5 bases; nucleotides not matched to a gene: 2. This CDR3 region has 13 residues. Germline V CDR1 and CDR2: SGHRS, YFSETQ. CDR3 loop: CASSSGTDNEQFF. The CDR3 DNA follows: TGCGCCAGCAGCTCAGGGACAGACAATGAGCAGTTCTTC. Variable domain in full (rest from reference TRBV5-1 and TRBJ2-1): KAGVTQTPRYLIKTRGQQVTLSCSPISGHRSVSWYQQTPGQGLQFLFEYFSETQRNKGNFPGRFSGRQFSNSRSEMNVSTLELGDSALYLCASSSGTDNEQFFGPGTRLTVL.

This rearrangement joins TRBV3-1 (or the pseudogene TRBV3-2) to TRBJ1-5; the D is unclear. The CDR3 is made up of 14 amino acids. The V and J ends lost 4 bases and 5 bases respectively, with 12 bases between them. CDR1 and CDR2 (germline): LGHDT, YNNKEL (reference sequence). The CDR3 nucleotides are TGTGCCAGCAGCCCCAGGCACATAGATCAGCCCCAGCATTTT. Protein sequence: CASSPRHIDQPQHF.

This chain links TRBV18 with TRBJ1-5, with D hard to call. V lost 3 bases and J lost 3, with 21 bases in between. The germline gives CDR1 KGHSH, CDR2 LQKENI. This CDR3 spans 18 amino acids. The CDR3 DNA sequence: TGTGCCAGCTCACCGCGCCCGGACGGAGGTTATACCAATCAGCCCCAGCATTTT. This gives the protein CASSPRPDGGYTNQPQHF.